This T cell receptor (beta chain) was sequenced during a study of blood T cell repertoires in COVID-19. Individuals aged roughly 18 to 95 years were recruited from fewer than 30 US areas. Here immunoSEQ multiplex PCR was the method, and the copy in TCRdb shows in-frame clones only, minus some. The sample consists of fewer than 300,000 clones, less than 85% of them appearing once. Per germline, CDR1 MDHEN and CDR2 SYDVKM. This CDR3 has 14 residues. Trimming removed 7 bases from V and 4 bases from J, with 13 bases in between. The receptor was isolated from a woman aged 45-65 years who had recovered from COVID-19. Sequencing was carried out using PBMCs or T cells enriched from blood (not recorded which). The chain joins TRBV28 to TRBJ1-4; weak D call: TRBD1 (5 bases). CDR3 residues: CASTQPGYNEKLFF. DNA for the CDR3: TGTGCCAGCACACAACCAGGGTATAATGAAAAACTGTTTTTT.